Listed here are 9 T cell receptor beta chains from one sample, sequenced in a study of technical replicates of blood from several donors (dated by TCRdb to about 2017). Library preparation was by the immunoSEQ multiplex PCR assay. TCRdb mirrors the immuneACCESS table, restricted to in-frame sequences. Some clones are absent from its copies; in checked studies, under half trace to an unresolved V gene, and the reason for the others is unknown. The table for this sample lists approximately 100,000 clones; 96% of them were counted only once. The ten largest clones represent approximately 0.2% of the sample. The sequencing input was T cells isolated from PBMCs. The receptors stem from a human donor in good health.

CDR3 DNA: TGTGCCAGCAGCTTAGGAGGGACAGGGGATACTGAAGCTTTCTTT. Its protein is CASSLGGTGDTEAFF. This sequence joins TRBV7-9 and TRBJ1-1; TRBD1 aligns across 10 bases. CDR3 length: 15 amino acids. CDR1 and CDR2 (germline): SEHNR, FQNEAQ (reference sequence). V was clipped by 1 base and J by 5 bases; unmatched bases: 4.

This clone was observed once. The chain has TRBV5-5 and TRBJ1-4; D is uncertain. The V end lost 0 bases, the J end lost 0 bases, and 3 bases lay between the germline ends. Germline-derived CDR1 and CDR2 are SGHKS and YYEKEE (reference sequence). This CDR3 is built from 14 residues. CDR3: CASSLATTNEKLFF. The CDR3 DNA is TGTGCCAGCAGCTTGGCAACAACTAATGAAAAACTGTTTTTT. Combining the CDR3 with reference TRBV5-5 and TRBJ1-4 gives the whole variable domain DAGVTQSPTHLIKTRGQQVTLRCSPISGHKSVSWYQQVLGQGPQFIFQYYEKEERGRGNFPDRFSARQFPNYSSELNVNALLLGDSALYLCASSLATTNEKLFFGSGTQLSVL.

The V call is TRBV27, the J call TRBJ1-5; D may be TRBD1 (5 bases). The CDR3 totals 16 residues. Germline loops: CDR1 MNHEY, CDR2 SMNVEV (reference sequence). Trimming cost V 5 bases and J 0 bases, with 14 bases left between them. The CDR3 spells CASSLRGGYSNQPQHF. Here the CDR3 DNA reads TGTGCCAGCAGTCTCCGTGGGGGGTATAGCAATCAGCCCCAGCATTTT.

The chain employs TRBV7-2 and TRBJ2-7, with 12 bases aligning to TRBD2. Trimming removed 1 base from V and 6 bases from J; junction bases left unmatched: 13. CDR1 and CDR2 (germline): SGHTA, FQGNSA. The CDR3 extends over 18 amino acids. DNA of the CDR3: TGTGCCAGCAGCTTAGGGGGTGCGACTAGCGGGGGAACTACCGAGCAGTACTTC. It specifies CASSLGGATSGGTTEQYF. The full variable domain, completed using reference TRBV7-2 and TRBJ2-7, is GAGVSQSPSNKVTEKGKDVELRCDPISGHTALYWYRQSLGQGLEFLIYFQGNSAPDKSGLPSDRFSAERTGGSVSTLTIQRTQQEDSAVYLCASSLGGATSGGTTEQYFGPGTRLTVT.

Written as DNA, the CDR3 is TGTGCCAGCAGCTCAGGAGGTGACAGGCAGAATTCACCCCTCCACTTT. Translated, it gives CASSSGGDRQNSPLHF. The gene calls are TRBV11-3 and TRBJ1-6, with a tentative D call TRBD1 (6 bases). The germline V and J ends were trimmed by 4 bases and 7 bases, with 17 bases remaining between them. This CDR3 comprises 16 residues. Per the germline V gene, CDR1 is SGHNT and CDR2 is YENEEA.

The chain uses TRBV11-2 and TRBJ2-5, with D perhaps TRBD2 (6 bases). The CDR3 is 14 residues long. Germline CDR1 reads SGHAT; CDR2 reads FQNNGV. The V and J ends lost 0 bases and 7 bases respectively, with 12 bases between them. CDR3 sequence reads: CASSLEGGWLTQYF. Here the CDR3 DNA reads TGTGCCAGCAGCTTAGAGGGAGGTTGGCTGACCCAGTACTTC.

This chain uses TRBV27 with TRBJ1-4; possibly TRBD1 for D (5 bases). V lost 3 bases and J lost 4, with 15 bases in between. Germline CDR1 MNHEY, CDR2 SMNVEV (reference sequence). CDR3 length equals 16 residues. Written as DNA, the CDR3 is TGTGCCAGCAGTTTTCCGGGGGGGAAAAATAATGAAAAACTGTTTTTT. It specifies CASSFPGGKNNEKLFF. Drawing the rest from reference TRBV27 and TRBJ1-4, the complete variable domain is EAQVTQNPRYLITVTGKKLTVTCSQNMNHEYMSWYRQDPGLGLRQIYYSMNVEVTDKGDVPEGYKVSRKEKRNFPLILESPSPNQTSLYFCASSFPGGKNNEKLFFGSGTQLSVL.

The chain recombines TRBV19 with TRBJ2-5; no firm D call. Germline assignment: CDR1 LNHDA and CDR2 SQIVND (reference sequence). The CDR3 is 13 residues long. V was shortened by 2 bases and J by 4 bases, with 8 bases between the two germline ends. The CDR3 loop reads CASSISVIETQYF. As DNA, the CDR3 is TGTGCCAGTAGTATATCGGTGATAGAGACCCAGTACTTC.

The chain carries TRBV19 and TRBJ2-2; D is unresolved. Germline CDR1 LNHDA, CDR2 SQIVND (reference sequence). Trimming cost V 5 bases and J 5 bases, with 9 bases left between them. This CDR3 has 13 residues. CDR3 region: CASSPYRTGELFF. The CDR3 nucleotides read TGTGCCAGTAGTCCATACCGGACCGGGGAGCTGTTTTTT.